These 8 T cell receptor beta chains were sequenced from one sample in a study of cytomegalovirus exposure and HLA in healthy donors. In the PCR, 60 Vbeta and 13 Jbeta primers were used. Assay: immunoSEQ multiplex PCR; the TCRdb copy retains only in-frame clones and omits some. The data include tens of thousands of clones; the top ten clones carry 1.4% to 1.5%. Sequenced material: PBMCs. Every receptor here comes from a woman aged 55-70 years in good health and CMV-seronegative.

The chain couples TRBV28 to TRBJ2-1, with 14 bases aligning to TRBD2. Per the germline V gene, CDR1 is MDHEN and CDR2 is SYDVKM. This CDR3 is 16 amino acids long. After removal of 3 bases from V and 7 bases from J, the junction contained 5 bases not matched to a gene. This CDR3 is CASSLGTSGSRNEQFF. In DNA, the CDR3 is TGTGCCAGCAGTTTGGGGACTAGCGGGAGTAGGAATGAGCAGTTCTTC.

This clone shows up as medium-sized by frequency. This sequence joins TRBV5-8 and TRBJ2-1; 7 bases align to TRBD2. Germline CDR1 and CDR2: SGHTS and YDEGEE. J gave up 6 bases and V 6 bases, and 15 bases lay outside the gene matches. There are 16 residues in the CDR3. The DNA for the CDR3 is TGTGCCAGCACCCGGAGGGCGGGAGAAATGGGCAATGAGCAGTTCTTC. Residues: CASTRRAGEMGNEQFF.

This chain links TRBV30 with TRBJ2-1; 11 positions match TRBD2. Losses at the gene ends were 2 bases for V and 1 base for J; bases not matched to a gene: 4. The CDR3 loop spans 16 amino acids. In germline, CDR1 is GTSNPN, CDR2 SVGIG (reference sequence). The CDR3 reads CAWSKLAGASYNEQFF. CDR3 nucleotide sequence: TGTGCCTGGAGTAAACTAGCGGGGGCTTCCTACAATGAGCAGTTCTTC.

The chain uses TRBV5-1 and TRBJ1-4; D perhaps matches TRBD1 (5 bases). The CDR3 length is 11 residues. The germline CDR1 and CDR2 sequences are SGHRS and YFSETQ. Trimming pared 4 bases from V and 14 bases from J, leaving 12 bases between. This CDR3 reads CASSEGQGLFF. CDR3 DNA sequence: TGCGCCAGCAGCGAAGGACAAGGGCTGTTTTTT.

The chain links TRBV5-5 to TRBJ1-5; D ambiguous. The CDR3 extends over 15 amino acids. V was shortened by 5 bases and J by 3 bases, with 15 bases between the two germline ends. The germline gives CDR1 SGHKS, CDR2 YYEKEE (reference sequence). The CDR3 reads CASSKNVGVNQPQHF. The CDR3 nucleotides read TGTGCCAGCAGTAAAAATGTCGGAGTCAATCAGCCCCAGCATTTT. The complete variable domain, with remaining parts taken from reference TRBV5-5 and TRBJ1-5, reads DAGVTQSPTHLIKTRGQQVTLRCSPISGHKSVSWYQQVLGQGPQFIFQYYEKEERGRGNFPDRFSARQFPNYSSELNVNALLLGDSALYLCASSKNVGVNQPQHFGDGTRLSIL.

V and J are TRBV18 and TRBJ2-7; no clear D gene. V was pared by 6 bases and J by 0 bases, with 9 bases between. The germline gives CDR1 KGHSH, CDR2 LQKENI. The CDR3 length is 13 residues. The DNA of the CDR3 is TGTGCCAGCTCCACTTCAAGCTCCTACGAGCAGTACTTC. Translation gives CASSTSSSYEQYF.

On this clone: Other nucleotide sequences from this sample produce the same CDR3. This rearrangement joins TRBV18 to TRBJ2-3; 8 bases agree with TRBD2. The CDR3 runs to 14 residues. The V gene end was trimmed by 2 bases and the J gene end by 5 bases; junction bases not matched to a gene: 3. Germline V gene sequence: CDR1 KGHSH, CDR2 LQKENI. CDR3 protein: CASSPGLAGDTQYF. The CDR3 coding sequence is TGTGCCAGCTCACCAGGGCTAGCGGGAGATACGCAGTATTTT.

V and J are TRBV28 and TRBJ2-3, with a tentative D call TRBD2 (7 bases). The length of the CDR3 is 13 residues. Deletions cut 7 bases from V and 1 base from J, with 9 bases between. Germline-derived CDR1 and CDR2 are MDHEN and SYDVKM. The CDR3 loop is CASKGGGTDTQYF. DNA of the CDR3: TGTGCCAGCAAGGGGGGGGGCACAGATACGCAGTATTTT.